This TCR beta chain was recovered during a study of blood T cells in healthy people across ages. J gave up 0 bases and V 5 bases, and 10 bases lay outside the gene matches. The CDR3 runs to 18 residues. Germline-derived CDR1 and CDR2 are MNHEY and SVGEGT. A J-beta primer mix and a sample-barcoded 5' primer were used in a second PCR of roughly 6 to 12 cycles. Through a template-switch adaptor with 12 random nucleotides, each cDNA molecule received a tag. TCRdb reanalysed the 5' RACE reads using MiXCR and keeps one entry per CDR3 protein. The sample contains about 830,000 distinct CDR3 sequences, around 68% of which appear only once. Regarding this clonotype: Antigen specificity is unknown.

Study-level findings and limits: A strong correlation was seen between TCR beta diversity and naive T cell percentage. Both naive CD4+ cell counts and diversity were greater in long-lived donors than in aged donors. TCR beta diversity per million T cells fell roughly linearly with age.

The chain links TRBV6-2 or TRBV6-3 to TRBJ2-4; 10 nucleotides match TRBD1. Sequencing used blood. This TCR derives from a man aged 30 to 45 in good health. CDR3 DNA: TGTGCCAGCAGTCCGACAGGGGGCCGGATCTCAGCCAAAAACATTCAGTACTTC. Protein product: CASSPTGGRISAKNIQYF.